A single sample gave rise to the 20 T cell receptor beta chains below, sequenced in a study of blood T cell repertoires in COVID-19 (dated by TCRdb to about 2020). Receptor amplification or capture employed the immunoSEQ multiplex PCR assay. The immuneACCESS repertoire file appears here via TCRdb, limited to in-frame rearrangements. These files lack a portion of the clones; in checked studies, under half of the deficit traces to unresolved V genes, and the cause of the others is not known. This sample has about 68,000 clones in its table, and approximately 85% of those were observed once. Of the sample, approximately 25% falls within the top ten clones. The sample comprised peripheral blood. Receptor source: a man in his forties or fifties with acute or convalescent COVID-19.

The chain uses TRBV6-2 or TRBV6-3 and TRBJ2-3, with 7 bases fitting TRBD2. V shed 2 bases and J 3 bases; nucleotides not matched to a gene: 2. The length of the CDR3 is 14 residues. From germline, CDR1 is MNHEY and CDR2 SVGEGT. The CDR3 here is CASSYGLETDTQYF. In DNA, the CDR3 is TGTGCCAGCAGTTACGGACTAGAAACAGATACGCAGTATTTT.

As concerns this clone: Relative to the germline gene, one junction end is altered; a read error may explain this. J is TRBJ2-1 and V is TRBV5-1, with D tentatively TRBD1 (7 bases). CDR3 size: 14 residues. The germline V gene encodes CDR1 SGHRS and CDR2 YFSETQ. The CDR3 loop reads CASSTGQDYTEQFF. CDR3 DNA: TGCGCCAGCAGCACCGGACAGGACTACACTGAGCAGTTCTTC. Combining the CDR3 with reference TRBV5-1 and TRBJ2-1 gives the whole variable domain KAGVTQTPRYLIKTRGQQVTLSCSPISGHRSVSWYQQTPGQGLQFLFEYFSETQRNKGNFPGRFSGRQFSNSRSEMNVSTLELGDSALYLCASSTGQDYTEQFFGPGTRLTVL.

The chain has TRBV10-3 and TRBJ2-7, with D perhaps TRBD1 (6 bases). The CDR3 consists of 13 residues. Per germline, CDR1 ENHRY and CDR2 SYGVKD. V was shortened by 3 bases and J by 1 base, with 7 bases between the two germline ends. For the CDR3, the DNA is TGTGCCATCAGTGAAGGACAGTCCTACGAGCAGTACTTC. Its protein product is CAISEGQSYEQYF.

The rearrangement uses TRBV3-1 (or the pseudogene TRBV3-2) and TRBJ1-6; the D gene is possibly TRBD1 (5 bases). This CDR3 comprises 18 residues. Germline V gene sequence: CDR1 LGHDT, CDR2 YNNKEL (reference sequence). V was clipped by 0 bases and J by 2 bases, with 14 bases between them. This CDR3 is CASSQEIQGNAYNSPLHF. CDR3 coding DNA: TGTGCCAGCAGCCAAGAGATCCAGGGTAACGCCTATAATTCACCCCTCCACTTT.

This sequence joins TRBV11-3 and TRBJ1-1; 7 nucleotides agree with TRBD1. CDR3 length equals 13 residues. CDR1 SGHNT and CDR2 YENEEA come from the germline V gene. Trimming removed 3 bases from V and 5 bases from J; junction bases left unmatched: 3. CDR3 sequence (DNA): TGTGCCAGCAGCTTGACAGGGTTTACTGAAGCTTTCTTT. Encoded protein: CASSLTGFTEAFF.

There are a few counts of this clone. V is TRBV4-2 and J is TRBJ2-2, with D possibly TRBD2 on 5 matching bases. The germline V gene has CDR1 LGHNA and CDR2 YNFKEQ. The CDR3 covers 15 residues. Trimming left V 1 base short and J 6 bases short, with 12 bases between. The CDR3 DNA is TGTGCCAGCAGCCAAGCCGGGAAGGGAGCCGGGGAGCTGTTTTTT. It translates to CASSQAGKGAGELFF.

This clone has a handful of counts. The rearrangement uses TRBV20-1 and TRBJ1-2; 7 nucleotides align to TRBD1. This CDR3 is 16 amino acids long. Germline-derived CDR1 and CDR2 are DFQATT and SNEGSKA (reference sequence). Trimming removed 3 bases from V and 3 bases from J; junction bases left unmatched: 13. The CDR3 nucleotides read TGCAGTGCTAGTATGTGGGACAGACCTTCCGACTATGGCTACACCTTC. Its protein product is CSASMWDRPSDYGYTF.

Regarding this clone: Because the CDR3's place on the DNA is in doubt, the DNA is left out and the CDR3 is given as listed by TCRdb. The chain combines TRBV11-2 with TRBJ2-1; TRBD2 reflects the table's D call only, with no check against the DNA. Looked up from germline, CDR1 is SGHAT and CDR2 is FQNNGV. The CDR3 comprises 17 residues, both ends counted. The CDR3: CASSFGSGRGIYNEQFF.

The V gene is TRBV25-1, the J gene TRBJ2-5, with TRBD1 matching over 7 bases. V lost 5 bases, J lost 5 bases, and 8 bases stayed unmatched. Germline V CDR1 and CDR2: MGHDK, SYGVNS. The CDR3 length is 14 residues. The CDR3 coding sequence is TGTGCCAGCAGTACAAACAGGGGTGAGGAGACCCAGTACTTC. Its translation is CASSTNRGEETQYF. Drawing the rest from reference TRBV25-1 and TRBJ2-5, the complete variable domain is EADIYQTPRYLVIGTGKKITLECSQTMGHDKMYWYQQDPGMELHLIHYSYGVNSTEKGDLSSESTVSRIRTEHFPLTLESARPSHTSQYLCASSTNRGEETQYFGPGTRLLVL.

This chain uses TRBV5-4 with TRBJ2-7; 8 bases agree with TRBD2. V was pared by 4 bases and J by 7 bases, with 13 bases of the junction left unmatched. Per germline, CDR1 SGHNT and CDR2 YYREEE (reference sequence). The CDR3 extends over 15 amino acids. CDR3 sequence (DNA): TGTGCCAGCAGCCCTGGCCCGGGGGGGCCTGAAGAGCAGTACGTC. Its translation is CASSPGPGGPEEQYV.

V and J are TRBV4-2 and TRBJ2-2; D might be TRBD2 (5 bases). The V and J ends lost 1 base and 1 base respectively, with 10 bases between them. The CDR3 length is 16 residues. The germline V gene encodes CDR1 LGHNA and CDR2 YNFKEQ. The CDR3 protein is CASSQVEVVNTGELFF. As DNA, the CDR3 is TGTGCCAGCAGCCAAGTGGAGGTCGTGAACACCGGGGAGCTGTTTTTT.

The gene calls are TRBV9 and TRBJ1-4, with unresolved D. This CDR3 is built from 15 residues. CDR1 is SGDLS and CDR2 is YYNGEE in the germline V gene. The V end was cut by 0 bases, the J end by 8 bases, with 14 bases between. CDR3 loop: CASSVGARVSEKLFF. The CDR3 region has the DNA TGTGCCAGCAGCGTAGGGGCCCGCGTCTCAGAAAAACTGTTTTTT.

This clone has ten or more counts. V and J are TRBV19 and TRBJ1-3; possible D gene TRBD1, 6 bases. The germline V and J ends were trimmed by 5 bases and 7 bases, with 21 bases remaining between them. This CDR3 spans 16 amino acids. Per germline, CDR1 LNHDA and CDR2 SQIVND (reference sequence). For the CDR3, the DNA is TGTGCCAGTAGTCCGAAACGGGACATCGGGAGGAACACCATATATTTT. Its protein product is CASSPKRDIGRNTIYF.

The chain is built from TRBV7-9 and TRBJ2-7; D remains unclear. Germline V gene data show CDR1 as SEHNR and CDR2 as FQNEAQ (reference sequence). The V end lost 1 base, the J end lost 3 bases, and 7 bases lay between the germline ends. The CDR3 runs 13 residues. Here the CDR3 reads CASSLGRSYEQYF. CDR3 DNA: TGTGCCAGCAGCTTAGGTAGGAGCTACGAGCAGTACTTC.

This sequence joins TRBV15 and TRBJ1-1; 9 bases map to TRBD1. Germline loops: CDR1 LNHNV, CDR2 YYDKDF (reference sequence). The CDR3 spans 14 residues. After removal of 9 bases from V and 0 bases from J, the junction contained 5 bases not matched to a gene. In nucleotides, the CDR3 is TGTGCCACAACAGGGGGCTACATGAACACTGAAGCTTTCTTT. Its protein product is CATTGGYMNTEAFF.

Only one count was recorded for this clone. V gene TRBV6-1 combines with J gene TRBJ2-7, with a tentative D call TRBD1 (5 bases). From germline, CDR1 is MNHNS and CDR2 SASEGT. The CDR3 runs 15 residues. Trimming took off 1 base at V and 0 bases at J, with 10 bases between the two ends. The CDR3 region has the DNA TGTGCCAGCAGTGAAGGTTGGACAAGCTCCTACGAGCAGTACTTC. Encoded protein: CASSEGWTSSYEQYF.

V and J are TRBV5-6 and TRBJ1-1, with 8 bases matching TRBD1. This CDR3 has 16 residues. V shed 2 bases, J shed 1 base, and the junction held 7 bases outside the gene matches. Germline values: CDR1 SGHDT, CDR2 YYEEEE. CDR3 sequence reads: CASSFYDRGWNTEAFF. As DNA, the CDR3 is TGTGCCAGCAGCTTCTACGACAGGGGATGGAACACTGAAGCTTTCTTT.

The rearrangement links TRBV5-4 to TRBJ1-1; D is possibly TRBD1 (5 bases). CDR1 is SGHNT and CDR2 is YYREEE in the germline V gene (reference sequence). This CDR3 has 15 residues. Trimming took off 4 bases at V and 4 bases at J, with 17 bases between the two ends. The CDR3 DNA reads as TGTGCCAGCAGCGTGGGGCAGGGTTTGACCACTGAAGCTTTCTTT. As protein: CASSVGQGLTTEAFF.

V and J are TRBV6-1 and TRBJ2-7, with no clear D. Germline CDR1 reads MNHNS; CDR2 reads SASEGT. Trimming removed 3 bases at V and 2 bases at J, with 11 bases between. The CDR3 has 14 residues. CDR3 region: CASSEFGYTYEQYF. Written as DNA, the CDR3 is TGTGCCAGCAGTGAGTTCGGGTACACCTACGAGCAGTACTTC.

This clone was found a few times. The chain joins TRBV3-1 (or the pseudogene TRBV3-2) to TRBJ1-1; 11 nucleotides align to TRBD1. V trimming: 3 bases; J trimming: 7 bases; junction bases outside the gene matches: 1. Per the germline V gene, CDR1 is LGHDT and CDR2 is YNNKEL (reference sequence). The CDR3 extends over 13 amino acids. DNA for the CDR3: TGTGCCAGCAGCCACGGGACAGGGGGTGAAGCTTTCTTT. Encoded protein: CASSHGTGGEAFF.